The rows below give T cell receptor beta chains drawn from one sample of a study of CD4 T cells in relation to SARS-CoV-2 and coronaviruses. Their target antigens are unknown. The table came from immunoSEQ multiplex PCR; TCRdb's copy has only in-frame clones and leaves some out. The repertoire includes 15,000 to 20,000 clones, approximately 82% of them detected once, and 9.5% to 12% sits in the top ten. The specimen sequenced was CD4+ T cells from PBMCs, cultured in vitro. Every receptor here comes from a human donor in good health. CDR3s include the opening cysteine and the closing phenylalanine or tryptophan. D genes are given only for firm matches. Expanded clones get a size class; other rows say once, few or many, or leave the size out.

J gene,clone size,CDR3 length,D gene,V gene,CDR3 DNA,CDR3 protein
TRBJ2-1,NA,13,NA,TRBV9,TGTGCCAGCAGCTCCCCCCCGTTAGGAGAGCAGTTCTTC,CASSSPPLGEQFF
TRBJ1-1,NA,14,NA,TRBV9,TGTGCCAGCAGCGTAGGGGGACTACAGACTGAAGCTTTCTTT,CASSVGGLQTEAFF
TRBJ2-1,NA,14,TRBD2,TRBV9,TGTGCCAGCACGACTAGCGCTACCTACAATGAGCAGTTCTTC,CASTTSATYNEQFF
TRBJ1-4,few,14,NA,TRBV5-1,TGCGCCAGCAGCTTACGGGGGCTTGGTGAAAAACTGTTTTTT,CASSLRGLGEKLFF
TRBJ2-1,NA,15,NA,TRBV5-6,TGTGCCAGCAGCTTAGACGGGACCGGGTACAATGAGCAGTTCTTC,CASSLDGTGYNEQFF
TRBJ2-1,NA,14,TRBD1,TRBV29-1,TGCAGCGGGAAGACAGGGGTATTAAGCAATGAGCAGTTCTTC,CSGKTGVLSNEQFF
TRBJ2-1,NA,14,NA,TRBV10-3,TGTGCCATCAGCTTAATGGGACCGCTGAATGAGCAGTTCTTC,CAISLMGPLNEQFF
TRBJ1-3,NA,16,NA,TRBV28,TGTGCCAGCACCCTTCCGTTTGGGACACCTGGAAACACCATATATTTT,CASTLPFGTPGNTIYF
TRBJ2-5,few,15,NA,TRBV19,TGTGCCAGTAGTTGGGCAGGGACCTCTCAAGAGACCCAGTACTTC,CASSWAGTSQETQYF
TRBJ1-5,NA,17,NA,TRBV7-8,TGTGCCAGCAGCTTAGGTTTTAGGGGCGGGCGCAATCAGCCCCAGCATTTT,CASSLGFRGGRNQPQHF
TRBJ2-1,NA,15,TRBD2,TRBV7-2,TGTGCCAGCAGCCTTGGACTAGCGGCCTCCAATGAGCAGTTCTTC,CASSLGLAASNEQFF